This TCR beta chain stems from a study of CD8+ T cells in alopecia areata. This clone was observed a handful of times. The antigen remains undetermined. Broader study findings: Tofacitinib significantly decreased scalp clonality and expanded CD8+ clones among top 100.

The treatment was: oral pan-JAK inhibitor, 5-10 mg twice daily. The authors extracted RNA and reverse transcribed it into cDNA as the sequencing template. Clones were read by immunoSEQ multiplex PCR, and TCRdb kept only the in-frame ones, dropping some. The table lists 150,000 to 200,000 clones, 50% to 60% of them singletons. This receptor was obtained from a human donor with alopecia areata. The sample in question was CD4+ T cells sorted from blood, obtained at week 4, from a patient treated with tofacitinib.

This CDR3 reads CSVVGDDRGLGYTF. Written as DNA, the CDR3 is TGCAGCGTTGTGGGGGACGACAGGGGGCTTGGCTACACCTTC. The chain employs TRBV29-1 and TRBJ1-2; TRBD1 matches at 10 bases. The V gene's germline CDR1 is SQVTM and CDR2 ANQGSEA. V trimming: 4 bases; J trimming: 7 bases; junction bases outside the gene matches: 9. The CDR3 has 14 amino acids.